This T cell receptor beta chain is from a study of cytomegalovirus exposure and HLA in healthy donors. Points from the study as a whole: Most TCR sequences were uncommon, yet certain public TCRs appeared in many donors.

PCR primers comprised 60 Vbeta and 13 Jbeta primers. Measured with immunoSEQ multiplex PCR; TCRdb has only the in-frame clones, and not every one. This sample has around 200,000 clones, with around four fifths found just once. Note on this clone: Its antigen is unknown.

Material: PBMCs. The source of this sequence is a woman aged 50 to 60 in good health and CMV-seropositive.

This CDR3 reads CASSLRGSNQPQHF. In nucleotides, the CDR3 is TGTGCCAGCAGCCTCAGGGGTTCCAATCAGCCCCAGCATTTT. The genes are TRBV6-1 and TRBJ1-5, with D perhaps matching TRBD1 (6 bases). The CDR3 spans 14 residues. Germline V gene data show CDR1 as MNHNS and CDR2 as SASEGT. The V end lost 6 bases, the J end lost 3 bases, and 12 bases lay between the germline ends.